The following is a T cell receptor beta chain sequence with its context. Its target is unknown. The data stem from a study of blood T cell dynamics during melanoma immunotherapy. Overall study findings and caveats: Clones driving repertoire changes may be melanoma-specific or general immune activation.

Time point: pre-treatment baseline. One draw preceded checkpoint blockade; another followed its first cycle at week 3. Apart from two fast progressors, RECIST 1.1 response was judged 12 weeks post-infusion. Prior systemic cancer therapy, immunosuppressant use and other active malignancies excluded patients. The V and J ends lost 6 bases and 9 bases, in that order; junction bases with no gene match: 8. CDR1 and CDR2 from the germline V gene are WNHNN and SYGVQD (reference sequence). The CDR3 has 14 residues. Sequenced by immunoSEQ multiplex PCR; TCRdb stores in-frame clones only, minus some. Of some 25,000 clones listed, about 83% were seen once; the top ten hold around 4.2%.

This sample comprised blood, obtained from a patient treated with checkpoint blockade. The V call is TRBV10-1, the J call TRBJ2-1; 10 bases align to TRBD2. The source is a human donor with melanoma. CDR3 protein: CASSALAGGSEQFF. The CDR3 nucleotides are TGCGCCAGCAGCGCCTTAGCGGGAGGAAGTGAGCAGTTCTTC.